This T cell receptor (beta chain) was retrieved from a study of blood T cells in healthy people across ages. The study recruited healthy Caucasian donors from Russia who were aged about 6 to 95. Turning to this clonotype: Its antigen is not known. A much larger clonotype is one base distant, so this may be a read error. This likely comes from a read error, as the CDR3 has no conserved phenylalanine or tryptophan at its end.

General study results and limits: Older age went with lower TCR beta diversity per million T cells, in a roughly linear way. It was held that diversity estimates obtained from one million T cells represented underestimates. Both higher diversity and more naive CD4+ cells marked long-lived donors when set against aged donors.

A sample-barcoded 5' primer and a J-beta primer mix were used in a second PCR of about 7 to 12 cycles. Each CDR3 protein gets one entry after TCRdb re-called the 5' RACE reads with MiXCR. Here the sample spans about 730,000 distinct CDR3 sequences, 43% being singletons. The sequence derives from a woman aged 55-70 years in good health. What was sequenced was blood.

The CDR3 loop reads CSARDPTGQETQYY. CDR3 in DNA: TGCAGTGCTAGAGATCCGACAGGACAAGAGACCCAGTACTAC. The chain carries TRBV20-1 and TRBJ2-5, with a weak D call TRBD1 (6 bases). Trimming pared 0 bases from V and 2 bases from J, leaving 10 bases between. Germline CDR1 reads DFQATT; CDR2 reads SNEGSKA (reference sequence). This CDR3 is 14 amino acids long.